Detailed here is one TCR beta chain. The study recruited people aged roughly 18 to 100 years across roughly 25 US areas. Participant-given clinical history determined each cohort assignment. Methods used by the authors: Reference gene primer amplification in the assay estimated nucleated cell counts. TCRdb's copy holds only in-frame clones and misses some; the assay was immunoSEQ multiplex PCR. V, J and clone size are taken as reported in that table, and D and trimming were inferred from the DNA itself. The table lists hundreds of thousands of clones, roughly 87% of them singletons, with 2.5% to 3% in the top ten. This sample is drawn from a study of blood T cell repertoires in COVID-19. About the study: PBMCs, B-cell-depleted T cells, or T cells were the source of the cDNA or gDNA that made up the material.

The CDR3 consists of 16 residues. The germline gives CDR1 SGHTA, CDR2 FQGNSA. V gave up 5 bases and J gave up 0 bases; unmatched junction bases: 9. The chain couples TRBV7-2 to TRBJ1-1; 7 bases fit TRBD1. This clonotype originated in a woman aged 25 to 39 with acute COVID-19. Sequencing was done on a sample of PBMCs or T cells enriched from blood (not recorded which). CDR3 in amino acids: CASSRKVGQLNTEAFF. In nucleotides, the CDR3 is TGTGCCAGCAGCCGGAAGGTGGGACAGTTGAACACTGAAGCTTTCTTT.